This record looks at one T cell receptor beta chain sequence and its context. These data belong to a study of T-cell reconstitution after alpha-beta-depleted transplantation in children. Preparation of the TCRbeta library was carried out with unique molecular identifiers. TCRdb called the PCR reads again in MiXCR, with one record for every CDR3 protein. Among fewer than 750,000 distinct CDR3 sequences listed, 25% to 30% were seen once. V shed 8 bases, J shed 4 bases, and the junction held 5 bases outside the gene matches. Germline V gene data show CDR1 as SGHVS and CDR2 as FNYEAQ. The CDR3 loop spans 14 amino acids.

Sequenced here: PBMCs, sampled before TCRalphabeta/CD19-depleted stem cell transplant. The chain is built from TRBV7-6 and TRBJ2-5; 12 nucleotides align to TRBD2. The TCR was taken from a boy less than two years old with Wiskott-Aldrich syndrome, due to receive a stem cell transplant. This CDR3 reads CASQGLAGRETQYF. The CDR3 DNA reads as TGTGCCAGCCAGGGACTAGCGGGTCGAGAGACCCAGTACTTC.